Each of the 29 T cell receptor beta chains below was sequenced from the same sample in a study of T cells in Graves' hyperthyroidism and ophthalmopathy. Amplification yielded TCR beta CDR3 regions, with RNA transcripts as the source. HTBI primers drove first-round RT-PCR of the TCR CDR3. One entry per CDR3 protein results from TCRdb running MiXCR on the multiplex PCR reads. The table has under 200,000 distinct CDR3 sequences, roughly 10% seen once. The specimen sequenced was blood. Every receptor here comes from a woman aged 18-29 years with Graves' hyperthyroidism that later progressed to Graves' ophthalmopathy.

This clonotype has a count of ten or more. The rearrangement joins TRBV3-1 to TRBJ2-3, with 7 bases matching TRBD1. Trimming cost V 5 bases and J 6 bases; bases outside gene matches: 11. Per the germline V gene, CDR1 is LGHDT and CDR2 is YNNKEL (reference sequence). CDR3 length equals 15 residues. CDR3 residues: CASSIRQGSGDTQYF. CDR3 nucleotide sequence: TGTGCCAGCAGCATAAGACAGGGATCGGGGGATACGCAGTATTTT.

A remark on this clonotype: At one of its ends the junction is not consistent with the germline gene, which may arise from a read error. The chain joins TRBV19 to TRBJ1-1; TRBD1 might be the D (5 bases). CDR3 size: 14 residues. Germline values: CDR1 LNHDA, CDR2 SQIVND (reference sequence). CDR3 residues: CTSSIEAGQTEAFF. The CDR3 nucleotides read TGTACCAGTAGTATAGAGGCAGGGCAAACTGAAGCTTTCTTT.

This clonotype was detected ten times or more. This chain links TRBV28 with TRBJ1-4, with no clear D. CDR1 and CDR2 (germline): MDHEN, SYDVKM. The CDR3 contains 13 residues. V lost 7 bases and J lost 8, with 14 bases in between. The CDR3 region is CASTPTAREKLFF. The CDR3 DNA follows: TGTGCCAGCACCCCCACTGCGAGGGAAAAACTGTTTTTT.

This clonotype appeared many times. CDR3 loop: CASSLVLGAGTGELFF. CDR3 DNA sequence: TGTGCCAGCAGCTTAGTACTGGGGGCAGGTACCGGGGAGCTGTTTTTT. The chain employs TRBV7-8 and TRBJ2-2, with a possible D match to TRBD1 (6 bases). Trimming pared 1 base from V and 5 bases from J, leaving 14 bases between. Germline V CDR1 and CDR2: SGHVS, FQNEAQ. The CDR3 length is 16 residues.

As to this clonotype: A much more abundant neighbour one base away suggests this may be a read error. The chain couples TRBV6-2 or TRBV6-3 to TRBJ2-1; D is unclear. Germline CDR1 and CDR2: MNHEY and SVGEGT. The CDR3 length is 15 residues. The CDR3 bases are TGTGCCAACAGTTACTCCGCAGAGAATTACAATGAGCAGTTCTTC. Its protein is CANSYSAENYNEQFF.

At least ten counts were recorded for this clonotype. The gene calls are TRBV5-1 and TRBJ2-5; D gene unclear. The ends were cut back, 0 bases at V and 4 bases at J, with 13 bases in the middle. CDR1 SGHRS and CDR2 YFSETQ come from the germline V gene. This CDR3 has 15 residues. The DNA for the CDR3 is TGCGCCAGCAGCTTGGTTCTCGCGGTGGGAGAGACCCAGTACTTC. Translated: CASSLVLAVGETQYF.

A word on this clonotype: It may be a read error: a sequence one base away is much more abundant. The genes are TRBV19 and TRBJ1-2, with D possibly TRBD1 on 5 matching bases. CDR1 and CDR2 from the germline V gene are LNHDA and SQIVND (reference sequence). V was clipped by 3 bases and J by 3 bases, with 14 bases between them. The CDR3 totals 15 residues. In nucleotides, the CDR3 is TGTGCCAGTAGTATTGTAGAGGGGAAGGACTATGGCTACACCTTC. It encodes CASSIVEGKDYGYTF.

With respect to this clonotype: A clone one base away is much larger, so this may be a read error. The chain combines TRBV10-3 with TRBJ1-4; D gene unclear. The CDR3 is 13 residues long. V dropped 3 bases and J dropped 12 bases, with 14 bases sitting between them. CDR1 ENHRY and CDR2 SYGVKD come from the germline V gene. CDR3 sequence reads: CAISDGKEEELFF. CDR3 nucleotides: TGTGCCATCAGTGACGGAAAGGAGGAAGAACTGTTTTTT.

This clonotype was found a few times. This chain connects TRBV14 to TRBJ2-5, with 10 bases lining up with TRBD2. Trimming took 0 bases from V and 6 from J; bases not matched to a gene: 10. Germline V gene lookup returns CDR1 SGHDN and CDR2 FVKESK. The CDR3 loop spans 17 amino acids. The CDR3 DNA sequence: TGTGCCAGCAGCCAAGATCTAGCGGGAGTAGGTCTGAAGACCCAGTACTTC. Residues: CASSQDLAGVGLKTQYF.

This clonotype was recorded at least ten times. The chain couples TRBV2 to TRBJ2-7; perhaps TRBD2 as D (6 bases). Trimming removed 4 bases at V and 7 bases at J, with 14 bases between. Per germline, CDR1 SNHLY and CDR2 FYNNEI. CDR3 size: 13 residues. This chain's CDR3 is CASSVEGRGEQYF. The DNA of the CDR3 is TGTGCCAGCAGTGTGGAGGGACGGGGAGAGCAGTACTTC.

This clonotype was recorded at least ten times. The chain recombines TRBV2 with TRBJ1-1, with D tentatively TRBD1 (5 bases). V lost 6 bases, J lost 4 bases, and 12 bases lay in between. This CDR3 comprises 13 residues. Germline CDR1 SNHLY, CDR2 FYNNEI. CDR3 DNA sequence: TGTGCCAGCAGGATACAGGCGACCACTGAAGCTTTCTTT. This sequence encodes CASRIQATTEAFF.

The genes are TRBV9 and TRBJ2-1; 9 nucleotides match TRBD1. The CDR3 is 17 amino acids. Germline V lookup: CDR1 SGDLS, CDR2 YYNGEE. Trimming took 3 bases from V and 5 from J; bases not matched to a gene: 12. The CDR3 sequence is CASSEGQGSSGDNEQFF. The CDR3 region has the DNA TGTGCCAGCAGCGAGGGACAGGGCTCATCCGGGGACAATGAGCAGTTCTTC. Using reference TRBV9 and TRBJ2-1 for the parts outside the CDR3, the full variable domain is DSGVTQTPKHLITATGQRVTLRCSPRSGDLSVYWYQQSLDQGLQFLIQYYNGEERAKGNILERFSAQQFPDLHSELNLSSLELGDSALYFCASSEGQGSSGDNEQFFGPGTRLTVL.

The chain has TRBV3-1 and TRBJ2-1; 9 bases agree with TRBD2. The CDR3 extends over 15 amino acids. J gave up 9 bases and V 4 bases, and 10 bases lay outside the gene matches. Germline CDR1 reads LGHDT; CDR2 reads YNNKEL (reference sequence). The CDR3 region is CASSRTSAGFSEQFF. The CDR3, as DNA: TGTGCCAGCAGCCGGACTAGCGCCGGGTTTAGTGAGCAGTTCTTC.

Written as DNA, the CDR3 is TGCGCCAGCAGCCAAGCCGCAGGGTGGGGTGAAAAACTGTTTTTT. It yields the protein CASSQAAGWGEKLFF. V gene TRBV4-1 combines with J gene TRBJ1-4, with D perhaps matching TRBD1 (5 bases). The CDR3 runs 15 residues. V was pared by 1 base and J by 7 bases, with 13 bases between. CDR1 is MGHRA, CDR2 YSYEKL, per germline.

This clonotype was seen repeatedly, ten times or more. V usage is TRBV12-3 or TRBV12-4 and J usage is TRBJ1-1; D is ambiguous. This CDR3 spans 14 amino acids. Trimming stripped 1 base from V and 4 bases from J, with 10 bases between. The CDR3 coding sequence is TGTGCCAGCAGTTTAGGTTCAAGTTCCACTGAAGCTTTCTTT. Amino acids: CASSLGSSSTEAFF.

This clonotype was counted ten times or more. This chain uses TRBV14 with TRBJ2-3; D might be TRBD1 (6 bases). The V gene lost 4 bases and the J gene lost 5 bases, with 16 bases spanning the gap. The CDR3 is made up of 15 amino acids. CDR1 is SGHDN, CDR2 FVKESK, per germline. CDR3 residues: CASSPIGTTGDTQYF. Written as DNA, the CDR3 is TGTGCCAGCAGCCCGATCGGGACGACAGGAGATACGCAGTATTTT.

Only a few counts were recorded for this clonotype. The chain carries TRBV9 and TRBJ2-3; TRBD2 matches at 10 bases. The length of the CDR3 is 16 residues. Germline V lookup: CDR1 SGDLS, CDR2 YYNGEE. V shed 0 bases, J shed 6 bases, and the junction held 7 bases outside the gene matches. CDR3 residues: CASSVVGSGGADTQYF. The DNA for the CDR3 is TGTGCCAGCAGCGTAGTGGGAAGCGGGGGGGCGGATACGCAGTATTTT.

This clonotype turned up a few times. The CDR3 DNA reads TGCAGTGCTAGCCTTCCCCTAGCGTCGTTGTACGAGCAGTACTTC. Its protein product is CSASLPLASLYEQYF. The V and J genes are TRBV20-1 and TRBJ2-7; perhaps TRBD2 as D (6 bases). The CDR3 is 15 residues long. From germline, CDR1 is DFQATT and CDR2 SNEGSKA (reference sequence). V was cut by 3 bases and J by 4 bases, with 19 bases left in between.

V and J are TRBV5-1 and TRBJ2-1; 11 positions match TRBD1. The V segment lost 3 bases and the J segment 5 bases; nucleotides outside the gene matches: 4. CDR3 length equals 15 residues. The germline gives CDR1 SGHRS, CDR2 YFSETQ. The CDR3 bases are TGCGCCAGCAGCTCCCGGACAGGGGGCCACAATGAGCAGTTCTTC. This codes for CASSSRTGGHNEQFF.

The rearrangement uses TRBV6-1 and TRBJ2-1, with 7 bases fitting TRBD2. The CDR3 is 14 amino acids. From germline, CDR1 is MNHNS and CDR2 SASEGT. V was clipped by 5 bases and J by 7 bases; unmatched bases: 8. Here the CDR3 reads CASSSAGEVNEQFF. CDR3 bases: TGTGCCAGCAGTTCGGCGGGAGAGGTAAATGAGCAGTTCTTC.

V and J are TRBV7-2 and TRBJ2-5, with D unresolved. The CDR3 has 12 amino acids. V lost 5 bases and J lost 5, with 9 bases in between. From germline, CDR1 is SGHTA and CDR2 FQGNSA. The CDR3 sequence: CASSPMSETQYF. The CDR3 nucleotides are TGTGCCAGCAGCCCTATGTCGGAGACCCAGTACTTC.

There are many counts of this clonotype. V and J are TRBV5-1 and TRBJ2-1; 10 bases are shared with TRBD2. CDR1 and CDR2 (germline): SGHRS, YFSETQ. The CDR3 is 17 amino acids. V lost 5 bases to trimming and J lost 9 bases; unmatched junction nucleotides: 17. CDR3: CASSYLHGASGSSEQFF. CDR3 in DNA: TGCGCCAGCAGTTATCTTCACGGGGCTAGCGGGAGTAGTGAGCAGTTCTTC.

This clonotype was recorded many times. The CDR3 spells CASSPGQGARGANVLTF. DNA for the CDR3: TGTGCCAGCAGCCCTGGACAGGGGGCAAGAGGGGCCAACGTCCTGACTTTC. This chain links TRBV3-1 with TRBJ2-6, with 11 positions matching TRBD1. After removal of 4 bases from V and 4 bases from J, the junction contained 6 bases not matched to a gene. The CDR3 totals 17 residues. The germline CDR1 and CDR2 sequences are LGHDT and YNNKEL (reference sequence). Variable domain in full (rest from reference TRBV3-1 and TRBJ2-6): DTAVSQTPKYLVTQMGNDKSIKCEQNLGHDTMYWYKQDSKKFLKIMFSYNNKELIINETVPNRFSPKSPDKAHLNLHINSLELGDSAVYFCASSPGQGARGANVLTFGAGSRLTVL.

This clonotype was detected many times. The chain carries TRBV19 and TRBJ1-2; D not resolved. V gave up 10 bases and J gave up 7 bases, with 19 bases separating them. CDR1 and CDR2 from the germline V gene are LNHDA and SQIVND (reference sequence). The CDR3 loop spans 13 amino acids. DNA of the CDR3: TGTGCCACCACTTTACTGGACCGACCTGGCTACACCTTC. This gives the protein CATTLLDRPGYTF.

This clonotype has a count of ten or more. The chain's CDR3 is CASSLEHQGDEQYF. CDR3 DNA sequence: TGTGCCAGCAGTTTGGAACACCAAGGAGACGAGCAGTACTTC. V and J are TRBV28 and TRBJ2-7; D is uncertain. CDR3 length equals 14 residues. Between the trimmed V and J ends, which lost 3 bases and 5 bases, there was a span of 14 bases. Germline CDR1 reads MDHEN; CDR2 reads SYDVKM.

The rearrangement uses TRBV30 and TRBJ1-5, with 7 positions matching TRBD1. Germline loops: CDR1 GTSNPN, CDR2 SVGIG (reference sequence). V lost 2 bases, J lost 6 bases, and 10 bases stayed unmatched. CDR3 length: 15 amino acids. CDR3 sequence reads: CAWSRTGGMGQPQHF. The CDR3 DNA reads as TGTGCCTGGAGTCGGACAGGAGGAATGGGTCAGCCCCAGCATTTT.

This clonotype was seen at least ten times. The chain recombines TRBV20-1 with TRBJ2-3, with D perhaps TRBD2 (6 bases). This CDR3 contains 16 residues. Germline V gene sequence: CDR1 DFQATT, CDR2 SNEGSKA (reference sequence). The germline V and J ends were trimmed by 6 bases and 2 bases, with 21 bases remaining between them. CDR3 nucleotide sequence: TGCAGTGCCCCCTTCGGTAGCGGTATATCCACAGATACGCAGTATTTT. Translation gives CSAPFGSGISTDTQYF.

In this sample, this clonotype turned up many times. The CDR3 loop is CASSLEQPSQYF. CDR3 coding DNA: TGTGCCAGCAGTTTAGAACAACCCTCGCAGTATTTT. The gene calls are TRBV12-3 or TRBV12-4 and TRBJ2-3; D is undetermined. The CDR3 length is 12 residues. V shed 1 base and J shed 10 bases, with 9 bases lying between them.

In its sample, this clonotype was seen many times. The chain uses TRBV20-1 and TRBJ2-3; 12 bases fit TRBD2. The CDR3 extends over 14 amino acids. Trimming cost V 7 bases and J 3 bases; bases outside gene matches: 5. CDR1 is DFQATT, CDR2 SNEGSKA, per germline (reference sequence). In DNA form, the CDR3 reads TGCAGTGGGACTAGCGGGATTGAGACAGATACGCAGTATTTT. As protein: CSGTSGIETDTQYF.